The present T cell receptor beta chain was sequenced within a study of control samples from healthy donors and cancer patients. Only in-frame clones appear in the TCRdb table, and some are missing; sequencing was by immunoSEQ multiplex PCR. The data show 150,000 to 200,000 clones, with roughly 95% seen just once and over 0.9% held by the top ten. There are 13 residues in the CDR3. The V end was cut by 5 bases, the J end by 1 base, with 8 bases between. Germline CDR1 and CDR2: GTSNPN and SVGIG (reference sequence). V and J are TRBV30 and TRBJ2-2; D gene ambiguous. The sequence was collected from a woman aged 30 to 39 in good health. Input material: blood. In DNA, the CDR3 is TGTGCCTGGCGCTTGGGGAACACCGGGGAGCTGTTTTTT. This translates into CAWRLGNTGELFF.